This T cell receptor beta chain derives from a study of breast tumors, draining lymph nodes, adjacent tissues. TCRdb processed the multiplex PCR reads anew with MiXCR; each CDR3 protein has one entry. The table shows over 15,000 distinct CDR3 sequences, with around 50% occurring only once. CDR3 size: 10 residues. Looked up from germline, CDR1 is MRHNA and CDR2 is SNTAGT. The ends lost 11 bases at V and 6 bases at J; junction bases unmatched: 0. Findings and caveats of the study: Data fit most tumor T cells coming from lymph node, expanding in tumor. Luminal-like breast cancer showed significantly greater tumor-nontumor repertoire similarity than basal-like breast cancer did.

A note on this clonotype: What it binds is not known.

This receptor was obtained from a female donor with breast cancer. Some clones in this sample may be carry-over from other donors' samples. The rearrangement joins TRBV6-4 to TRBJ1-2, with TRBD1 identical over 10 bases. The sequencing sample was made of tumor-adjacent breast tissue. The DNA of the CDR3 is TGTGCCGGGACAGGGGATGGCTACACCTTC. Amino acids: CAGTGDGYTF.